The TCR beta chain under discussion was sequenced for a study of blood T cell repertoires in COVID-19. On the study more broadly: Sites in the United States, Italy and Spain provided acute and convalescent COVID-19 samples. PBMCs, B-cell-depleted T cells, or T cells provided the cDNA or gDNA that made up the material.

The V segment lost 2 bases and the J segment 7 bases; nucleotides outside the gene matches: 4. In germline, CDR1 is SGHNT, CDR2 YYREEE (reference sequence). The CDR3 extends over 15 amino acids. Authors' processing steps: Reference gene primers were amplified, and this amplification served to estimate nucleated cell counts. Profiled with immunoSEQ multiplex PCR; TCRdb holds only in-frame clones, not every one. V and J calls and clone size come straight from that table; D and trimming were deduced from the DNA. The data contain roughly 100,000 clones, approximately 80% of them singletons. The sequenced sample was peripheral blood. The sequence was collected from a woman aged 80 or older with acute or convalescent COVID-19. The chain carries TRBV5-4 and TRBJ1-6, with 9 bases fitting TRBD1. CDR3 nucleotides: TGTGCCAGCAGCTTCAGGGACAGGGAAAATTCACCCCTCCACTTT. Translated: CASSFRDRENSPLHF.